The 26 T cell receptor beta chains reported below all come from one sample, sequenced in a study of blood T cell repertoires in COVID-19. TCRdb's copy holds only in-frame clones and misses some; the assay was immunoSEQ multiplex PCR. Of about 160,000 clones in the sample, approximately 87% were seen once. The sample taken for sequencing was peripheral blood. Source of these receptors: a woman aged 65 to 85 with acute or convalescent COVID-19.

CDR3 nucleotides: TGTGCCAGCAGCCAGGAAGCACTACGGATGAGAGAGACCCAGTACTTC. Protein sequence: CASSQEALRMRETQYF. The chain employs TRBV6-2 or TRBV6-3 and TRBJ2-5; D not resolved. Germline CDR1 and CDR2: MNHEY and SVGEGT. The V and J ends lost 6 bases and 4 bases respectively, with 21 bases between them. The CDR3 consists of 16 residues.

The J gene is TRBJ1-4, the V gene TRBV5-5, with D perhaps matching TRBD1 (6 bases). Germline lookup yields CDR1 SGHKS and CDR2 YYEKEE (reference sequence). This CDR3 region has 16 residues. V lost 4 bases, J lost 0 bases, and 13 bases lay in between. CDR3 sequence (DNA): TGTGCCAGCAGCCCGGCGGCAGGGGCAACTAATGAAAAACTGTTTTTT. It specifies CASSPAAGATNEKLFF. The whole variable domain, filled in from reference TRBV5-5 and TRBJ1-4, reads DAGVTQSPTHLIKTRGQQVTLRCSPISGHKSVSWYQQVLGQGPQFIFQYYEKEERGRGNFPDRFSARQFPNYSSELNVNALLLGDSALYLCASSPAAGATNEKLFFGSGTQLSVL.

The CDR3 region is CASSLGTEPAANEKLFF. The CDR3 DNA is TGTGCCAGCAGCTTAGGGACAGAACCTGCGGCTAATGAAAAACTGTTTTTT. V usage is TRBV7-9 and J usage is TRBJ1-4; weak D call: TRBD1 (6 bases). Germline CDR1 is SEHNR and CDR2 is FQNEAQ (reference sequence). This CDR3 has 17 residues. V lost 1 base, J lost 3 bases, and 15 bases lay in between.

This clone was seen more than once but under ten times. This sequence joins TRBV28 and TRBJ2-2; 8 nucleotides agree with TRBD1. The trim removed 6 bases at V and 8 bases at J, leaving 14 bases unmatched. The germline V gene has CDR1 MDHEN and CDR2 SYDVKM. The CDR3 totals 16 residues. The CDR3 spells CASSLLGQGAGGELFF. CDR3 DNA: TGTGCCAGCAGCCTTCTGGGGCAGGGGGCAGGTGGGGAGCTGTTTTTT. Supplemented by reference TRBV28 and TRBJ2-2, the full variable domain reads DVKVTQSSRYLVKRTGEKVFLECVQDMDHENMFWYRQDPGLGLRLIYFSYDVKMKEKGDIPEGYSVSREKKERFSLILESASTNQTSMYLCASSLLGQGAGGELFFGEGSRLTVL.

This clone was seen just once. The V and J genes are TRBV9 and TRBJ1-2, with TRBD1 identical over 9 bases. Germline assignment: CDR1 SGDLS and CDR2 YYNGEE. CDR3 length: 15 residues. After removal of 0 bases from V and 5 bases from J, the junction contained 5 bases not matched to a gene. CDR3 sequence (DNA): TGTGCCAGCAGCGTAGGTCCGGGACAGGGTTATGGCTACACCTTC. The encoded protein is CASSVGPGQGYGYTF.

The chain is built from TRBV6-1 and TRBJ2-4; TRBD1 aligns across 8 bases. J gave up 4 bases and V 1 base, and 3 bases lay outside the gene matches. The germline CDR1 and CDR2 sequences are MNHNS and SASEGT. The CDR3 totals 15 residues. The CDR3 loop is CASSEERTGKNIQYF. As DNA, the CDR3 is TGTGCCAGCAGTGAAGAAAGGACAGGGAAAAACATTCAGTACTTC.

This rearrangement joins TRBV6-1 to TRBJ1-1; D ambiguous. With 1 base removed from V and 10 bases from J, the gap between germline ends came to 13 bases. Germline assignment: CDR1 MNHNS and CDR2 SASEGT. This CDR3 is 13 amino acids long. The CDR3 nucleotides read TGTGCCAGCAGTGAAGGGGCCCACTTGGGAGCTTTCTTT. Residues: CASSEGAHLGAFF.

The table lists this clone with a count of one. This sequence joins TRBV13 and TRBJ1-5, with a tentative D call TRBD1 (5 bases). The V gene's germline CDR1 is PRHDT and CDR2 FYEKMQ (reference sequence). The V end lost 5 bases, the J end lost 4 bases, and 9 bases lay between the germline ends. CDR3 length equals 13 residues. The DNA of the CDR3 is TGTGCCAGCAGCACGGGGGGAAATCAGCCCCAGCATTTT. Translated, it gives CASSTGGNQPQHF.

V usage is TRBV7-2 and J usage is TRBJ2-2, with 10 bases matching TRBD1. The CDR3 runs 16 residues. CDR1 is SGHTA and CDR2 is FQGNSA in the germline V gene. The junction had 9 bases not matched to a gene; V was cut back by 5 bases and J by 6 bases. In nucleotides, the CDR3 is TGTGCCAGCAGCCTCAGGCCGGGACAGGGGTCCGGGGAGCTGTTTTTT. It translates to CASSLRPGQGSGELFF.

This clone was picked up one time. This sequence joins TRBV3-1 (or the pseudogene TRBV3-2) and TRBJ2-3; 8 positions match TRBD1. Germline CDR1 and CDR2: LGHDT and YNNKEL (reference sequence). Trimming took 1 base from V and 1 from J; bases not matched to a gene: 10. The CDR3 runs to 18 residues. CDR3 in DNA: TGTGCCAGCAGCCAAGGCGCACAGGGGGGAGGCCGCACAGATACGCAGTATTTT. This encodes CASSQGAQGGGRTDTQYF.

V usage is TRBV5-6 and J usage is TRBJ2-1; 13 bases fit TRBD2. Germline assignment: CDR1 SGHDT and CDR2 YYEEEE. This CDR3 is built from 16 residues. V trimming: 4 bases; J trimming: 8 bases; junction bases outside the gene matches: 9. CDR3: CASSLWTSGRGHEQFF. CDR3 nucleotide sequence: TGTGCCAGCAGCCTCTGGACTAGCGGGAGAGGCCATGAGCAGTTCTTC.

This clone is a singleton in its sample. The genes are TRBV9 and TRBJ2-1; 9 nucleotides match TRBD2. The length of the CDR3 is 17 residues. Germline V gene data show CDR1 as SGDLS and CDR2 as YYNGEE. V lost 3 bases to trimming and J lost 4 bases; unmatched junction nucleotides: 11. CDR3 sequence: CASSAWGAGGPYNEQFF. CDR3 sequence (DNA): TGTGCCAGCAGCGCATGGGGAGCGGGGGGACCATACAATGAGCAGTTCTTC.

CDR3 protein: CASSKHQNRGGELFF. DNA of the CDR3: TGTGCCAGCAGCAAACACCAGAATAGGGGCGGGGAGCTGTTTTTT. The V gene is TRBV6-2 or TRBV6-3, the J gene TRBJ2-2, with D maybe TRBD1 (5 bases). V was trimmed by 6 bases and J by 7 bases, leaving 18 bases between them. The length of the CDR3 is 15 residues. Per the germline V gene, CDR1 is MNHEY and CDR2 is SVGEGT.

This chain connects TRBV6-2 or TRBV6-3 to TRBJ2-2; 9 bases match TRBD1. Germline CDR1 reads MNHEY; CDR2 reads SVGEGT. The CDR3 is made up of 16 amino acids. After removal of 5 bases from V and 2 bases from J, the junction contained 6 bases not matched to a gene. The CDR3 DNA follows: TGTGCCAGCAGTCCCGGACAGGGGCCTAACACCGGGGAGCTGTTTTTT. This sequence encodes CASSPGQGPNTGELFF.

This chain links TRBV5-6 with TRBJ1-1, with TRBD1 as a possible D gene (6 bases). Germline CDR1 is SGHDT and CDR2 is YYEEEE. Trimming left V 2 bases short and J 5 bases short, with 13 bases between. This CDR3 has 14 amino acids. The CDR3 nucleotides are TGTGCCAGCAGCTTTATGGGGGGGCGAACTGAAGCTTTCTTT. As protein: CASSFMGGRTEAFF.

CDR3 coding DNA: TGCGCCAGCAGCCCCCTGGGGGCGGGAGATACGCAGTATTTT. This translates into CASSPLGAGDTQYF. The J gene is TRBJ2-3, the V gene TRBV4-3; a possible D gene is TRBD1 (6 bases). CDR3 length: 14 residues. Per germline, CDR1 LGHNA and CDR2 YSLEER. Trimming left V 4 bases short and J 5 bases short, with 13 bases between.

CDR3 region: CASSFMGDYGYTF. CDR3 in DNA: TGTGCCAGCAGCTTCATGGGAGACTATGGCTACACCTTC. V gene TRBV5-5 combines with J gene TRBJ1-2; no reliable D call. The germline V gene encodes CDR1 SGHKS and CDR2 YYEKEE (reference sequence). Trimming removed 2 bases from V and 3 bases from J, with 8 bases in between. The length of the CDR3 is 13 residues.

V usage is TRBV29-1 and J usage is TRBJ2-1, with a weak D call TRBD1 (6 bases). V dropped 0 bases and J dropped 2 bases, with 14 bases sitting between them. The germline V gene encodes CDR1 SQVTM and CDR2 ANQGSEA. CDR3 size: 16 residues. The CDR3 here is CSVEDPQGLTYNEQFF. In DNA, the CDR3 is TGCAGCGTTGAAGATCCCCAGGGGCTCACCTACAATGAGCAGTTCTTC.

The chain carries TRBV10-3 and TRBJ1-1; tentative D call: TRBD1 (5 bases). The CDR3 loop spans 18 amino acids. The V and J ends lost 0 bases and 1 base respectively, with 18 bases between them. Germline V gives CDR1 ENHRY, CDR2 SYGVKD. The CDR3 DNA reads as TGTGCCATCAGTGAGTCGTATAGTGGGGCCCAGAAGAACACTGAAGCTTTCTTT. It yields the protein CAISESYSGAQKNTEAFF.

This chain links TRBV19 with TRBJ2-7; the D gene is possibly TRBD1 (5 bases). Per the germline V gene, CDR1 is LNHDA and CDR2 is SQIVND (reference sequence). The CDR3 loop spans 12 amino acids. Trimming cost V 5 bases and J 6 bases, with 11 bases left between them. CDR3 DNA: TGTGCCAGTAGTTACACAGGATCCGAGCAGTACTTC. Translating gives CASSYTGSEQYF.

The chain is built from TRBV4-3 and TRBJ1-1; D remains unclear. Trimming pared 2 bases from V and 0 bases from J, leaving 13 bases between. The CDR3 totals 16 residues. Germline assignment: CDR1 LGHNA and CDR2 YSLEER. The CDR3 DNA is TGCGCCAGCAGCCAATGGTCGGGTACCATGAACACTGAAGCTTTCTTT. It translates to CASSQWSGTMNTEAFF.

The sample holds one count of this clone. The chain combines TRBV5-4 with TRBJ1-2; D not certain. Per the germline V gene, CDR1 is SGHNT and CDR2 is YYREEE (reference sequence). V was shortened by 1 base and J by 8 bases, with 21 bases between the two germline ends. This CDR3 is 16 amino acids long. CDR3 DNA: TGTGCCAGCAGCTTGAATCGGGGTCCGGGAGGTCGGGGCTACACCTTC. It codes for CASSLNRGPGGRGYTF.

The V gene is TRBV20-1, the J gene TRBJ2-3; TRBD2 matches 12 bases. V shed 3 bases and J 5 bases; nucleotides not matched to a gene: 6. Germline CDR1 and CDR2: DFQATT and SNEGSKA (reference sequence). This CDR3 region has 15 residues. CDR3 loop: CSASRGLAGQDTQYF. CDR3 coding DNA: TGCAGTGCTAGTAGAGGACTAGCGGGACAAGATACGCAGTATTTT.

This chain links TRBV7-8 with TRBJ2-4, with TRBD1 as a possible D gene (5 bases). Trimming removed 5 bases from V and 6 bases from J, with 17 bases in between. The CDR3 length is 15 residues. The germline V gene has CDR1 SGHVS and CDR2 FQNEAQ. The CDR3 nucleotides are TGTGCCAGCAGCCCCCCAGGGATCTTGGGAAACATTCAGTACTTC. Its translation: CASSPPGILGNIQYF.

The V and J genes are TRBV6-5 and TRBJ1-2, with 7 bases lining up with TRBD1. This CDR3 spans 13 amino acids. With 5 bases clipped from V and 5 bases from J, the junction kept 5 bases outside the gene matches. Germline CDR1 MNHEY, CDR2 SVGAGI. CDR3 nucleotide sequence: TGTGCCAGCAGTACCGACAGGGAGTATGGCTACACCTTC. Translating it yields CASSTDREYGYTF.

The CDR3 spells CASSLAGSGGYEQYF. The CDR3 nucleotides read TGTGCCAGCAGCTTGGCCGGTAGCGGGGGTTACGAGCAGTACTTC. The chain uses TRBV5-4 and TRBJ2-7; 9 bases match TRBD2. The length of the CDR3 is 15 residues. V lost 0 bases and J lost 4; bases outside the gene matches: 5. Per the germline V gene, CDR1 is SGHNT and CDR2 is YYREEE (reference sequence).